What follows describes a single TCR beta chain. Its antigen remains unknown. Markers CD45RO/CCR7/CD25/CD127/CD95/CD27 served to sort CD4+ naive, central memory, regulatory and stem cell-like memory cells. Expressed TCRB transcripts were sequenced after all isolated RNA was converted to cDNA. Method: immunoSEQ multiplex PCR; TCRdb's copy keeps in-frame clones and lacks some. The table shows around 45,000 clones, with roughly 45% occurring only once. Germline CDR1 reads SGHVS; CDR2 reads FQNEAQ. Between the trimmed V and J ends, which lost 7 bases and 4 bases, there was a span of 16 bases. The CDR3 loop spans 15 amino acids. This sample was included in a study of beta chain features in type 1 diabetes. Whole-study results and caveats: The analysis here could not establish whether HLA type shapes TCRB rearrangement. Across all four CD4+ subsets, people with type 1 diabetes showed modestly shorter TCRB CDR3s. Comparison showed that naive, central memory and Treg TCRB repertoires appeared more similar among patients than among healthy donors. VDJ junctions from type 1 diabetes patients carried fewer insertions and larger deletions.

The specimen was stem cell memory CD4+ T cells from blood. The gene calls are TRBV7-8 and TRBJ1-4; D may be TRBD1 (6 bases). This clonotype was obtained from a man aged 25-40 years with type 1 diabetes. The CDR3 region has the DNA TGTGCCAGCACTTCTAGCGGACAGTTTAATGAAAAACTGTTTTTT. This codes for CASTSSGQFNEKLFF.